This is a list of T cell receptor beta chains from one sample in a study of T cell changes during pregnancy in multiple sclerosis. The protocol was immunoSEQ multiplex PCR, while the TCRdb copy is restricted to in-frame clones and leaves out a portion. The sample holds 35,000 to 50,000 clones, under 95% seen once. The sequencing sample was made of PBMCs (not recorded whether the cells were cultured). Receptors were obtained from a female donor with multiple sclerosis, enrolled in a pregnancy study. Each CDR3 is given with its conserved first and last residue. Each record gives: CDR3 length, V gene, J gene, CDR3 protein.

len: 15
v_gene: TRBV6-1
j_gene: TRBJ1-4
CDR3aa: CASSEGGFGDEKLFF

len: 14
v_gene: TRBV7-2
j_gene: TRBJ2-5
CDR3aa: CASSLGGVRETQYF

len: 15
v_gene: TRBV10-3
j_gene: TRBJ2-7
CDR3aa: CAINTPDYNTDEQYF

len: 15
v_gene: TRBV4-2
j_gene: TRBJ2-1
CDR3aa: CASSQDPGIDNEQFF

len: 14
v_gene: TRBV9
j_gene: TRBJ1-3
CDR3aa: CASSVGSSGNTIYF

len: 11
v_gene: TRBV6-1
j_gene: TRBJ2-7
CDR3aa: CASTFLYEQYF

len: 18
v_gene: TRBV4-1
j_gene: TRBJ2-2
CDR3aa: CASSPINQREAHTGELFF

len: 17
v_gene: TRBV6-1
j_gene: TRBJ2-1
CDR3aa: CASSEGAGTAGWDEQFF

len: 13
v_gene: TRBV25-1
j_gene: TRBJ1-5
CDR3aa: CASSDRTNQPQHF

len: 15
v_gene: TRBV7-3
j_gene: TRBJ2-1
CDR3aa: CASSLRPTSGSEQFF

len: 15
v_gene: TRBV4-2
j_gene: TRBJ2-3
CDR3aa: CASNQQILGTDTQYF

len: 15
v_gene: TRBV7-9
j_gene: TRBJ1-1
CDR3aa: CASSLARTGVTEAFF

len: 15
v_gene: TRBV5-4
j_gene: TRBJ2-5
CDR3aa: CASSLEASGSETQYF

len: 13
v_gene: TRBV5-4
j_gene: TRBJ2-2
CDR3aa: CASTPRGSGELFF

len: 15
v_gene: TRBV5-6
j_gene: TRBJ2-5
CDR3aa: CASSLDGVGGETQYF

len: 13
v_gene: TRBV7-3
j_gene: TRBJ2-6
CDR3aa: CASSVSGANVLTF

len: 19
v_gene: TRBV27
j_gene: TRBJ2-1
CDR3aa: CASSKTGTSGTSSYNEQFF

len: 14
v_gene: TRBV7-9
j_gene: TRBJ2-5
CDR3aa: CASSPTSVTETQYF

len: 12
v_gene: TRBV6-1
j_gene: TRBJ1-1
CDR3aa: CATQERNTEAFF

len: 13
v_gene: TRBV11-3
j_gene: TRBJ1-1
CDR3aa: CASSETGNTEAFF

len: 12
v_gene: TRBV6-5
j_gene: TRBJ2-7
CDR3aa: CASSNTDYEQYF

len: 12
v_gene: TRBV6-4
j_gene: TRBJ1-3
CDR3aa: CASSDTGNTIYF

len: 15
v_gene: TRBV7-9
j_gene: TRBJ2-3
CDR3aa: CASSLGLVVTDTQYF

len: 14
v_gene: TRBV27
j_gene: TRBJ2-7
CDR3aa: CASSLNGQTYEQYF

len: 14
v_gene: TRBV7-8
j_gene: TRBJ1-5
CDR3aa: CASSPTGGNQPQHF

len: 14
v_gene: TRBV6-1
j_gene: TRBJ2-5
CDR3aa: CASIRGNGAETQYF

len: 18
v_gene: TRBV7-2
j_gene: TRBJ1-2
CDR3aa: CASSFAVLTGDGSYGYTF

len: 14
v_gene: TRBV23-1
j_gene: TRBJ1-1
CDR3aa: CASSQYPGNTEAFF

len: 13
v_gene: TRBV5-1
j_gene: TRBJ1-1
CDR3aa: CASSLAKNTEAFF

len: 18
v_gene: TRBV18
j_gene: TRBJ2-1
CDR3aa: CASSPVTTSGRGVYEQFF

len: 11
v_gene: TRBV5-5
j_gene: TRBJ2-7
CDR3aa: CASSLVYEQYF

len: 14
v_gene: TRBV5-1
j_gene: TRBJ1-4
CDR3aa: CASSPDRGREKLFF

len: 14
v_gene: TRBV10-3
j_gene: TRBJ2-3
CDR3aa: CAISAGQGTDTQYF

len: 14
v_gene: TRBV19
j_gene: TRBJ2-5
CDR3aa: CASSAWDGEETQYF

len: 15
v_gene: TRBV5-1
j_gene: TRBJ1-5
CDR3aa: CASSLEGQDNQPQHF

len: 12
v_gene: TRBV7-9
j_gene: TRBJ1-1
CDR3aa: CASSTGAVEAFF

len: 11
v_gene: TRBV10-3
j_gene: TRBJ2-3
CDR3aa: CASSGADTQYF

len: 14
v_gene: TRBV28
j_gene: TRBJ1-1
CDR3aa: CASSFWEADTKAFF

len: 15
v_gene: TRBV25-1
j_gene: TRBJ2-3
CDR3aa: CASSELPQGADTQYF

len: 15
v_gene: TRBV11-2
j_gene: TRBJ2-1
CDR3aa: CASSLELGTYNEQFF

len: 15
v_gene: TRBV5-6
j_gene: TRBJ2-5
CDR3aa: CASSFGTLKGETQYF

len: 14
v_gene: TRBV9
j_gene: TRBJ2-1
CDR3aa: CASSPSPRMDEQFF

len: 13
v_gene: TRBV14
j_gene: TRBJ2-7
CDR3aa: CASSLGEGYEQYF

len: 16
v_gene: TRBV7-2
j_gene: TRBJ1-2
CDR3aa: CASSLGSMGAGRGYTF

len: 17
v_gene: TRBV27
j_gene: TRBJ2-1
CDR3aa: CASSLSPGTGYYNEQFF

len: 13
v_gene: TRBV18
j_gene: TRBJ2-7
CDR3aa: CASSDRALSEQYF

len: 14
v_gene: TRBV19
j_gene: TRBJ1-1
CDR3aa: CASSMAGGGTEAFF

len: 16
v_gene: TRBV28
j_gene: TRBJ2-3
CDR3aa: CASSDTGLQGADTQYF

len: 15
v_gene: TRBV7-2
j_gene: TRBJ2-7
CDR3aa: CASSFISTDSYEQYF

len: 16
v_gene: TRBV9
j_gene: TRBJ2-2
CDR3aa: CASSVGASVPTGELFF

len: 13
v_gene: TRBV5-1
j_gene: TRBJ2-7
CDR3aa: CASSWGSGDEQYF

len: 16
v_gene: TRBV4-1
j_gene: TRBJ2-1
CDR3aa: CASSQVAGGPYNEQFF

len: 14
v_gene: TRBV6-5
j_gene: TRBJ1-2
CDR3aa: CASSFRGSNYGYTF

len: 12
v_gene: TRBV5-1
j_gene: TRBJ1-4
CDR3aa: CASSPNSEKLFF

len: 15
v_gene: TRBV5-6
j_gene: TRBJ2-7
CDR3aa: CASSLVLAGESEQYF

len: 15
v_gene: TRBV27
j_gene: TRBJ2-1
CDR3aa: CASSLRGRAGNEQFF

len: 18
v_gene: TRBV28
j_gene: TRBJ2-4
CDR3aa: CASSSPRQGGSAKNIQYF

len: 15
v_gene: TRBV4-1
j_gene: TRBJ2-6
CDR3aa: CASSQEFSGANVLTF

len: 16
v_gene: TRBV10-1
j_gene: TRBJ2-3
CDR3aa: CASSERLAGGQDTQYF

len: 14
v_gene: TRBV27
j_gene: TRBJ2-5
CDR3aa: CASSSFEVRETQYF